The present T cell receptor beta chain was sequenced within a study of blood T cell repertoires in COVID-19. Study-level background: In each case, the material was cDNA or gDNA derived from T cells, B-cell-depleted T cells, or PBMCs.

Under the authors' procedure: By means of reference gene primer amplification, nucleated cell counts were estimated. Measured with immunoSEQ multiplex PCR; TCRdb has only the in-frame clones, and not every one. That table supplies the V and J calls and clone size; D and trimming were determined from the DNA. The table lists some 140,000 clones, 65% to 90% of them singletons. The CDR3 is 14 amino acids. Germline V gene lookup returns CDR1 SQVTM and CDR2 ANQGSEA. V gave up 0 bases and J gave up 4 bases, with 10 bases separating them. The clonotype comes from a woman aged 55-75 years with COVID-19, enrolled during active disease. The chain carries TRBV29-1 and TRBJ1-3, with a weak D call TRBD1 (5 bases). The sample consisted of peripheral blood. CDR3 sequence: CSVEDGGWGNTIYF. DNA of the CDR3: TGCAGCGTTGAAGACGGGGGTTGGGGAAACACCATATATTTT.